The clone carrying this TCR beta chain was counted at least ten times. The record originates from a study of T cells in Graves' hyperthyroidism and ophthalmopathy. The CDR3 covers 15 residues. J gave up 7 bases and V 1 base, and 9 bases lay outside the gene matches. The germline V gene encodes CDR1 MNHEY and CDR2 SMNVEV (reference sequence). Amplification yielded TCR beta CDR3 regions, with RNA transcripts as the source. Initially, a first-round RT-PCR of the TCR CDR3 employed the HTBI primer set. TCRdb reanalysed the multiplex PCR reads using MiXCR and keeps one entry per CDR3 protein. Found here are hundreds of thousands of distinct CDR3 sequences, about 14% of them singletons; the top ten hold approximately 23%.

This sequence was found in a woman aged 30 to 39 with Graves' hyperthyroidism. Sequencing was carried out using blood. The rearrangement joins TRBV27 to TRBJ2-7; TRBD2 matches at 8 bases. The DNA for the CDR3 is TGTGCCAGCAGTTTATGGGCTAGCGGGTTAGGTGAGCAGTACTTC. Amino acid sequence: CASSLWASGLGEQYF.